This TCR beta chain was sequenced during a study of T-cell reconstitution after alpha-beta-depleted transplantation in children. Study observations and caveats: Newly generated T cells supplied most T-cell counts and diversity one year post-transplant. Several hundred expanded graft clones reportedly were the source of alpha-beta T cells about two months after transplant. Certain patients had high TCRbeta diversity at day 60, and it came from recipient T cells and thymic progenitors that survived.

Library preparation (for TCRbeta) was performed with unique molecular identifiers. TCRdb redid the calling of the PCR reads with MiXCR, one entry per CDR3 protein. The data show about 580,000 distinct CDR3 sequences, 25% to 30% seen once. The CDR3 is 15 amino acids. Germline assignment: CDR1 SNHLY and CDR2 FYNNEI. Trimming cost V 4 bases and J 0 bases, with 9 bases left between them. A note on this clonotype: Its antigen is unidentified.

The clonotype originates from a boy under two years old with Wiskott-Aldrich syndrome, due to receive a stem cell transplant. Sequencing was performed on PBMCs, taken before TCRalphabeta/CD19-depleted stem cell transplant. V is TRBV2 and J is TRBJ2-2, with D unclear. The CDR3, as DNA: TGTGCCAGCAGTGTGAGAGAAACGAACACCGGGGAGCTGTTTTTT. This sequence encodes CASSVRETNTGELFF.